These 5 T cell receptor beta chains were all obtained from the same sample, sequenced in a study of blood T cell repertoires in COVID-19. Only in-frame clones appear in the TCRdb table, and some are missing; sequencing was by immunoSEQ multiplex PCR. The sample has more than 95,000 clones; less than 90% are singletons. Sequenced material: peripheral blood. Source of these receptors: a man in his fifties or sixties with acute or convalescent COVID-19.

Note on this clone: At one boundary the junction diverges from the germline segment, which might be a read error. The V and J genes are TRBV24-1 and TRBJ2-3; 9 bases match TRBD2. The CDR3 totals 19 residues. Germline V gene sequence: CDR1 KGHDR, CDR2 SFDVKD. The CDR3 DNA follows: TGTACCACCAGTGATCCCCAAGATTATAGCGGGAGATACACAGATACGCAGTATTTT. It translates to CTTSDPQDYSGRYTDTQYF.

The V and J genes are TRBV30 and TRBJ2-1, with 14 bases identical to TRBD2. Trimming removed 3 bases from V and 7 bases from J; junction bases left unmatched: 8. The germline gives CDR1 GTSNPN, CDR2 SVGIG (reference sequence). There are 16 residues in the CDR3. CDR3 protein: CAWRGKGTSGGNEQFF. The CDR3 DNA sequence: TGTGCCTGGAGAGGAAAGGGGACTAGCGGGGGAAATGAGCAGTTCTTC. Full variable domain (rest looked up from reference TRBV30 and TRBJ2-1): SQTIHQWPATLVQPVGSPLSLECTVEGTSNPNLYWYRQAAGRGLQLLFYSVGIGQISSEVPQNLSASRPQDRQFILSSKKLLLSDSGFYLCAWRGKGTSGGNEQFFGPGTRLTVL.

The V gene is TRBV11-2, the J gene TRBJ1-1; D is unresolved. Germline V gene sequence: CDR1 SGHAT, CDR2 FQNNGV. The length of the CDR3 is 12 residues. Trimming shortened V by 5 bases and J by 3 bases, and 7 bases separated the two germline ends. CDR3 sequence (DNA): TGTGCCAGCAGCCCAGGCCACACTGAAGCTTTCTTT. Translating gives CASSPGHTEAFF.

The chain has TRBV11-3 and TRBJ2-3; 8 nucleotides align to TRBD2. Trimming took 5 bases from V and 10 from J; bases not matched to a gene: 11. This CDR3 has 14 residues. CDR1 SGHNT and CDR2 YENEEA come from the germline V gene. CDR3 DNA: TGTGCCAGCAGCCCTCCAGGGGTCGGGAGGGCGCAGTATTTT. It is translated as CASSPPGVGRAQYF.

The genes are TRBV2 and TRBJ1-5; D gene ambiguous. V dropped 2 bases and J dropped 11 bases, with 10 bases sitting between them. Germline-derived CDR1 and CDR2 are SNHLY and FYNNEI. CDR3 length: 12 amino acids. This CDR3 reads CASSEFERAQHF. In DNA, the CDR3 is TGTGCCAGCAGTGAATTCGAGCGGGCCCAGCATTTT.